This T cell receptor beta chain originates from a study of cytomegalovirus exposure and HLA in healthy donors. About the research overall: Most donors, about 82% of more than 300 genotyped, fell in the Caucasian-associated ancestry cluster. Overall study findings and caveats: Per a later analysis, 15,000 to 20,000 TCR beta sequences showed association with HLA alleles at 0.05 false discovery rate. Common viral pathogens seemed to be connected with several of the most significant clusters, according to a later analysis.

V lost 7 bases to trimming and J lost 6 bases; unmatched junction nucleotides: 6. This CDR3 region has 15 residues. Germline V gene lookup returns CDR1 SGHNT and CDR2 YYREEE (reference sequence). This PCR relied on a set of 60 Vbeta primers and 13 Jbeta primers. This table comes from immunoSEQ multiplex PCR, and its TCRdb copy is limited to in-frame clones, with some not included. The sample lists 220,000 or so clones, roughly 70% seen once, with less than 2% in the top ten. In the case of this clone: The antigen is not known.

The TCR comes from a woman aged 25 to 39 in good health and CMV-seronegative. Sequencing was done on a sample of PBMCs. This chain joins TRBV5-4 and TRBJ2-2; 13 bases match TRBD2. DNA of the CDR3: TGTGCCAGCGCTAGACTAGCGGGGGGAGCCGGGGAGCTGTTTTTT. Translated: CASARLAGGAGELFF.